A selection of T cell receptor beta chains follows, all from one sample in a study of beta chain features in type 1 diabetes. Assay: immunoSEQ multiplex PCR; the TCRdb copy retains only in-frame clones and omits some. The data contain 810,000 or so clones, 15% to 20% of them singletons. Specimen: naive CD4+ T cells from blood. The receptors come from a woman aged 18 to 35 in good health. The CDR3 runs from the conserved cysteine through the conserved F or W. D genes are given only for firm matches. Clone size is stated in some rows and not others, as once, few, many or a class when expanded.

>.|TRBJ2-1|TRBV5-4|TRBD2
CASSLPGTSGNEQFF
TGTGCCAGCAGCTTGCCCGGGACTAGCGGTAATGAGCAGTTCTTC
>.|TRBJ2-1|TRBV25-1|TRBD2
CASSLAGGPHEQFF
TGTGCCAGCTCTCTAGCGGGAGGGCCCCATGAGCAGTTCTTC
>.|TRBJ2-7|TRBV4-2|TRBD2
CASSQNPTSGGPYEQYF
TGTGCCAGCAGCCAAAACCCCACTAGCGGGGGGCCCTACGAGCAGTACTTC
>few|TRBJ2-7|TRBV7-2|.
CASSPQRGGYEQYF
TGTGCCAGCAGCCCCCAGAGGGGGGGCTACGAGCAGTACTTC
>few|TRBJ2-5|TRBV9|TRBD2
CASSVAAGASETQYF
TGTGCCAGCAGCGTAGCAGCGGGAGCCTCCGAGACCCAGTACTTC
>.|TRBJ2-7|TRBV28|.
CASSLKGGEQYF
TGTGCCAGCAGTTTAAAGGGGGGGGAGCAGTACTTC
>.|TRBJ2-1|TRBV7-2|.
CASSLVGVRSYNEQFF
TGTGCCAGCAGCTTAGTGGGGGTCCGCTCCTACAATGAGCAGTTCTTC
>.|TRBJ2-5|TRBV7-2|.
CASTRLGDQETQYF
TGTGCCAGCACCCGTCTGGGTGATCAAGAGACCCAGTACTTC
>.|TRBJ2-5|TRBV7-2|.
CASSPPVGRMTQYF
TGTGCCAGCAGCCCCCCCGTAGGGAGGATGACCCAGTACTTC
>few|TRBJ1-1|TRBV25-1|.
CASSTMGGSFEAFF
TGTGCCAGCAGTACCATGGGGGGATCTTTTGAAGCTTTCTTT
>few|TRBJ1-1|TRBV5-1|.
CASSQGVNTEAFF
TGCGCCAGCAGCCAAGGGGTTAACACTGAAGCTTTCTTT
>few|TRBJ2-1|TRBV11-2|.
CASRSLGGLEYNEQFF
TGTGCCAGCCGATCCTTAGGCGGTCTGGAGTACAATGAGCAGTTCTTC
>once|TRBJ2-1|TRBV11-3|TRBD2
CASSSGLAAYNEQFF
TGTGCCAGCAGTTCTGGACTAGCGGCCTACAATGAGCAGTTCTTC
>few|TRBJ2-7|TRBV7-2|.
CASSANSYEQYF
TGTGCCAGCAGCGCGAACTCCTACGAGCAGTACTTC
>many|TRBJ1-1|TRBV7-9|.
CASSLQGVAFF
TGTGCCAGCAGCTTACAGGGTGTGGCTTTCTTT
>.|TRBJ2-2|TRBV2|.
CASSVGQVELGGELFF
TGTGCCAGCAGTGTTGGGCAGGTGGAATTGGGCGGGGAGCTGTTTTTT
>.|TRBJ1-4|TRBV28|.
CASSTTGSSANEKLFF
TGTGCCAGCAGTACCACAGGGTCGTCAGCTAATGAAAAACTGTTTTTT
>.|TRBJ1-5|TRBV5-8|TRBD1
CASTRDSGTSPQHF
TGTGCCAGCACCCGGGACAGCGGCACTTCGCCCCAGCATTTT
>few|TRBJ2-7|TRBV2|TRBD2
CASTLLAGGTYEQYF
TGTGCCAGCACTCTACTAGCGGGAGGCACCTACGAGCAGTACTTC
>few|TRBJ1-4|TRBV29-1|TRBD1
CSVARDRGNEKLFF
TGCAGCGTTGCCCGGGACAGGGGAAACGAAAAACTGTTTTTT
>.|TRBJ1-1|TRBV6-5|.
CASSYSGGFTEAFF
TGTGCCAGCAGTTACTCGGGGGGGTTCACTGAAGCTTTCTTT
>.|TRBJ1-2|TRBV28|.
CASSSPTDNYGYTF
TGTGCCAGCAGTTCGCCGACAGATAACTATGGCTACACCTTC
>.|TRBJ2-5|TRBV20-1|.
CSASGGATQYF
TGCAGTGCTAGTGGGGGGGCGACCCAGTACTTC
>few|TRBJ2-1|TRBV11-1|.
CASSLGRAYNEQFF
TGTGCCAGCAGCTTGGGCAGGGCTTACAATGAGCAGTTCTTC
>few|TRBJ2-7|TRBV19|.
CASSKHRAGTGSYEQYF
TGTGCCAGTAGTAAACACCGGGCGGGGACGGGCTCCTACGAGCAGTACTTC
>.|TRBJ2-6|TRBV9|.
CASSPRGQPPSGANVLTF
TGTGCCAGCAGCCCCAGGGGTCAGCCACCCTCTGGGGCCAACGTCCTGACTTTC
>.|TRBJ2-3|TRBV7-9|TRBD1
CASSLGTGLRTDTQYF
TGTGCCAGCAGCTTAGGGACAGGGTTGCGCACAGATACGCAGTATTTT
>few|TRBJ2-3|TRBV6-6|.
CASGRGWTDTQYF
TGTGCCAGCGGCAGGGGATGGACAGATACGCAGTATTTT
>.|TRBJ2-5|TRBV12-5|TRBD2
CASGLLGLAGTQETQYF
TGTGCTAGTGGTCTCCTCGGACTAGCGGGAACCCAAGAGACCCAGTACTTC
>.|TRBJ2-2|TRBV2|TRBD2
CASGLATGELFF
TGTGCCAGCGGACTAGCGACCGGGGAGCTGTTTTTT
>.|TRBJ2-1|TRBV5-1|TRBD2
CASSTHSGPSYNEQFF
TGCGCCAGCAGCACCCATAGCGGGCCCTCCTACAATGAGCAGTTCTTC
>few|TRBJ2-7|TRBV18|.
CASSPSQYSTFVEQYF
TGTGCCAGCTCACCATCCCAATACTCTACGTTCGTGGAGCAGTACTTC
>.|TRBJ2-7|TRBV7-7|TRBD2
CASSLAGGYEQYF
TGTGCTAGCAGCTTAGCGGGAGGATACGAGCAGTACTTC
>.|TRBJ2-7|TRBV7-2|TRBD2
CASSLADLRLAGAKQYF
TGTGCCAGCAGCTTAGCGGATCTAAGGCTAGCGGGAGCAAAGCAGTACTTC
>.|TRBJ1-3|TRBV7-2|.
CASSLDHRGNTIYF
TGTGCCAGCAGCTTAGACCATCGAGGAAACACCATATATTTT
>.|TRBJ1-5|TRBV27|TRBD1
CASSSFTGENQPQHF
TGTGCCAGCAGTTCCTTTACAGGGGAGAATCAGCCCCAGCATTTT
>.|TRBJ2-5|TRBV9|.
CASSVVPGGETQYF
TGTGCCAGCAGCGTAGTCCCAGGGGGGGAGACCCAGTACTTC
>.|TRBJ1-2|TRBV4-3|TRBD1
CASSQVIGTDDNYGYTF
TGCGCCAGCAGCCAAGTGATTGGGACAGACGATAACTATGGCTACACCTTC
>.|TRBJ2-7|TRBV20-1|.
CSARDYEQYF
TGCAGTGCCAGGGACTACGAGCAGTACTTC
>.|TRBJ2-6|TRBV4-3|.
CASSSYPHHTGRDSGANVLTF
TGCGCCAGCAGCTCCTATCCACATCACACAGGGAGAGATTCTGGGGCCAACGTCCTGACTTTC